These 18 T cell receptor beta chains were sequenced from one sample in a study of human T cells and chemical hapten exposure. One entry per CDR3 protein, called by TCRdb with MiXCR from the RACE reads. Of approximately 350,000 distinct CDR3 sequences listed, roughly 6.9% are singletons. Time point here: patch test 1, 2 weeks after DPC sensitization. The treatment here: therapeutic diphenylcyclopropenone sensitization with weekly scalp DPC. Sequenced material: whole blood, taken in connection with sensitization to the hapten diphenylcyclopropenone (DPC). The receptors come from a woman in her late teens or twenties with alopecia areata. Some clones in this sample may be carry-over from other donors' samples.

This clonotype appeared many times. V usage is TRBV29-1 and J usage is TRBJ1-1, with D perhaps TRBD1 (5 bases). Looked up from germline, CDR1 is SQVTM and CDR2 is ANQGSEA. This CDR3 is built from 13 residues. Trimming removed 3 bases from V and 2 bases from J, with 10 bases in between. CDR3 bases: TGCAGCGTTGAGAAAGGGGCTAACACTGAAGCTTTCTTT. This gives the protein CSVEKGANTEAFF.

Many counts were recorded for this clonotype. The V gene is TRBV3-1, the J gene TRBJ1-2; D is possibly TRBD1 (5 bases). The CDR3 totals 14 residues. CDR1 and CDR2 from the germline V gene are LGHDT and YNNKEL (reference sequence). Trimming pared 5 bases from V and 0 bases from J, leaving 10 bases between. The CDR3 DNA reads TGTGCCAGCAGCAAGACAGTAACTAACTATGGCTACACCTTC. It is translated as CASSKTVTNYGYTF.

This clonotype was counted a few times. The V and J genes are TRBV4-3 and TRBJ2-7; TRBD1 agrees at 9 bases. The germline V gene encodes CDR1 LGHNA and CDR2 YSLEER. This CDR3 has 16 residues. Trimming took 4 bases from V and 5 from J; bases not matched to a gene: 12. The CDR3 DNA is TGCGCCAGCAGCCTATCAACCCGGGACAGGGTGAACGAGCAGTACTTC. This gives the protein CASSLSTRDRVNEQYF.

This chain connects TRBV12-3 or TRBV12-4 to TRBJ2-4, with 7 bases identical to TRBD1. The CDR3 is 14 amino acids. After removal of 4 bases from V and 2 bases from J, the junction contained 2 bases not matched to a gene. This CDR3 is CASSSTGPKNIQYF. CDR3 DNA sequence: TGTGCCAGCAGTTCGACAGGGCCCAAAAACATTCAGTACTTC.

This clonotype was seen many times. In nucleotides, the CDR3 is TGTGCCAGCAGCTTGCCCGGGGGGGGCCTGCCAGATACGCAGTATTTT. Translation: CASSLPGGGLPDTQYF. The chain joins TRBV7-9 to TRBJ2-3; the match to TRBD2 covers 8 bases. Germline CDR1 and CDR2: SEHNR and FQNEAQ (reference sequence). The length of the CDR3 is 16 residues. The junction had 9 bases not matched to a gene; V was cut back by 3 bases and J by 4 bases.

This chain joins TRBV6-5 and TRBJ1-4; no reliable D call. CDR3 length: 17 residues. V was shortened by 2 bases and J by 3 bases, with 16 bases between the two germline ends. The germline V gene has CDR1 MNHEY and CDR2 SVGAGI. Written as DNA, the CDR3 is TGTGCCAGCAGTTACAGCATTTCTTCTAACCCTAATGAAAAACTGTTTTTT. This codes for CASSYSISSNPNEKLFF.

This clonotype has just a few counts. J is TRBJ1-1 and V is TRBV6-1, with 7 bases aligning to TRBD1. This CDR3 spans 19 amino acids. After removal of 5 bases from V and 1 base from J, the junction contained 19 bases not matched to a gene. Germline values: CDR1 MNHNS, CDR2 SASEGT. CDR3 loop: CASSRLKKFPGQPNTEAFF. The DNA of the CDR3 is TGTGCCAGCAGTCGCCTTAAGAAATTCCCGGGACAGCCGAACACTGAAGCTTTCTTT.

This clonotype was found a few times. The CDR3: CASSQPRGQGLNEQFF. The CDR3 region has the DNA TGTGCCAGCAGCCAGCCGAGAGGACAGGGTTTGAATGAGCAGTTCTTC. The V gene is TRBV4-2, the J gene TRBJ2-1, with 8 bases identical to TRBD1. Per germline, CDR1 LGHNA and CDR2 YNFKEQ. Losses at the gene ends were 3 bases for V and 7 bases for J; bases not matched to a gene: 11. This CDR3 spans 16 amino acids.

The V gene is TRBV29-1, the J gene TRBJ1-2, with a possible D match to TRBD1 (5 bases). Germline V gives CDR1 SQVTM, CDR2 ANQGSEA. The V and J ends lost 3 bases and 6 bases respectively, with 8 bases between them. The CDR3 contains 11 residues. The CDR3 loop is CSVDGGNGYTF. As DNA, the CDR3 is TGCAGCGTTGATGGGGGTAATGGCTACACCTTC. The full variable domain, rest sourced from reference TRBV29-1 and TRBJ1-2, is SAVISQKPSRDICQRGTSLTIQCQVDSQVTMMFWYRQQPGQSLTLIATANQGSEATYESGFVIDKFPISRPNLTFSTLTVSNMSPEDSSIYLCSVDGGNGYTFGSGTRLTVV.

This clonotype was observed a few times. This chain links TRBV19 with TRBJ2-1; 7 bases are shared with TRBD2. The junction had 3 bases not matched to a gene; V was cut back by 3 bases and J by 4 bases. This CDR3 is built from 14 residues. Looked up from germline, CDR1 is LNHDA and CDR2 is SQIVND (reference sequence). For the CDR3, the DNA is TGTGCCAGTAGTATCGCGGGAGCGTACAATGAGCAGTTCTTC. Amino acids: CASSIAGAYNEQFF.

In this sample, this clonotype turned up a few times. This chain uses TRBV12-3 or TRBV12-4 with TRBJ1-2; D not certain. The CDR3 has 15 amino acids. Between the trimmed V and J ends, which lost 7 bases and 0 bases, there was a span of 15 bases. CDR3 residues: CASTLERDPNYGYTF. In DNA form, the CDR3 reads TGTGCCAGCACCCTAGAGAGAGATCCTAACTATGGCTACACCTTC.

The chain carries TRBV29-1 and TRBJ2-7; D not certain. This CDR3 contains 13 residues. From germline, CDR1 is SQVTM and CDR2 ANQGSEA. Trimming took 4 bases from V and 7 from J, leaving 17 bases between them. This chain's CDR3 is CSVAGRAMREQYF. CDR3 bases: TGCAGCGTTGCTGGTAGGGCGATGAGGGAGCAGTACTTC.

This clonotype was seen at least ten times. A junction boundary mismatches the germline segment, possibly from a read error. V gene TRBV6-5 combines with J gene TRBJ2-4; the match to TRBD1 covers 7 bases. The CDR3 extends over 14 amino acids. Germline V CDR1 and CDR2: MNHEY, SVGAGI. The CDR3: CASSIGTAENIQYF. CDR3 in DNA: TGTGCCAGCAGTATAGGGACAGCCGAAAACATTCAGTACTTC.

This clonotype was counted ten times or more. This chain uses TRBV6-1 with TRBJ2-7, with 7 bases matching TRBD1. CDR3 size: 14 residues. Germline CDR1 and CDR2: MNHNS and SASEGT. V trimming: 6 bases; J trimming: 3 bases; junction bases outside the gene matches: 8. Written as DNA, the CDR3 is TGTGCCAGCAGCGCCCGACAGGGAAACTACGAGCAGTACTTC. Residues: CASSARQGNYEQYF.

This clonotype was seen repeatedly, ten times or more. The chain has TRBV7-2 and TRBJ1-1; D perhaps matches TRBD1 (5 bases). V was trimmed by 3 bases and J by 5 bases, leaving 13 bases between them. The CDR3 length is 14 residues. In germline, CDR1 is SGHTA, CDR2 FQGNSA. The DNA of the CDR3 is TGTGCCAGCAGCTTCTCAACGGGACTGACTGAAGCTTTCTTT. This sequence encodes CASSFSTGLTEAFF.

The CDR3 DNA reads TGTGCCAGCAGCGAACAGGTGAACACTGAAGCTTTCTTT. Amino acids: CASSEQVNTEAFF. V gene TRBV11-3 combines with J gene TRBJ1-1, with D maybe TRBD1 (5 bases). Germline loops: CDR1 SGHNT, CDR2 YENEEA. Trimming stripped 5 bases from V and 0 bases from J, with 7 bases between. The CDR3 is 13 residues long.

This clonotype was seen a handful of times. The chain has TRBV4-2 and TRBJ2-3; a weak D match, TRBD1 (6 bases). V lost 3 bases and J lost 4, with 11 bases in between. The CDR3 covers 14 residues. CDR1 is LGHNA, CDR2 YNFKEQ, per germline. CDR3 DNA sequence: TGTGCCAGCAGCCAGGGGGCCGGCTCAGATACGCAGTATTTT. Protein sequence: CASSQGAGSDTQYF.

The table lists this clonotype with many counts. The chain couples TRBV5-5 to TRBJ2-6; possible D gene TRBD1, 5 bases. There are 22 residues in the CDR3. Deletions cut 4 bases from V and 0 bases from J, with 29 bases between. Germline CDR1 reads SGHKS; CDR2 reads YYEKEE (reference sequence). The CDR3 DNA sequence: TGTGCCAGCAGCCTCGAAGATACCCCCAGGACACCAATACCCTCTGGGGCCAACGTCCTGACTTTC. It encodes CASSLEDTPRTPIPSGANVLTF.